Detailed here is one T cell receptor (beta chain). Its cognate antigen is unknown. A junction end diverges from the germline sequence, so it may reflect a read error. Unique molecular identifiers were present in the TCR beta cDNA libraries. T cells numbering roughly 0.85 to 10 million gave rise to some 520,000 cDNA molecules. MiXCR, applied by TCRdb to the PCR reads, yields one record per CDR3 protein. Of fewer than 550,000 distinct CDR3 sequences listed, about a third are singletons. This entry comes from a study of post-analysis software for immune sequencing data. Looking at the study overall: Relapsing-remitting, secondary progressive and progressive-relapsing forms of multiple sclerosis all featured among disease courses. Regarding the study as a whole: The authors found that F measure strongly co-clustered same-batch samples. People with multiple sclerosis had a significantly lower normalized Chao1 diversity than controls did. Four to six TRBV segments appeared more often in patients than in controls, and TRBV5-6, TRBV5-1 and TRBV20-1 were among these.

CDR1 is SGHAT and CDR2 is FQNNGV in the germline V gene. The CDR3 is 15 amino acids. The chain couples TRBV11-2 to TRBJ2-1; possibly TRBD1 for D (6 bases). Sequencing was done on a sample of blood. The TCR was taken from a girl aged 2-17 years with multiple sclerosis. In nucleotides, the CDR3 is TGTGCCGGCAGCTTAGGGGGTCTAAGTCCCAATGAGCAGTTCTTC. Translating gives CAGSLGGLSPNEQFF.